Following are 32 T cell receptor beta chains from one sample sequenced in a study of graft-versus-host responses after intestinal transplantation. No cognate antigen is known for these TCRs. The repertoire was sequenced with immunoSEQ multiplex PCR; TCRdb's copy has only in-frame clones and lacks some. The sample includes 90,000 to 120,000 clones, roughly 84% of them seen just once. The sample consisted of unstimulated CD4+ T cells sorted from spleen or lymph node cells, taken before intestinal transplant. These receptor sequences come from a human donor who received an intestinal transplant.

The genes are TRBV5-1 and TRBJ1-2; 8 nucleotides line up with TRBD1. Unmatched junction bases numbered 6, after V lost 5 bases and J lost 6 bases. Per germline, CDR1 SGHRS and CDR2 YFSETQ. CDR3 size: 13 residues. The CDR3 here is CASRRTGKDGYTF. CDR3 DNA: TGCGCCAGCAGGAGGACAGGGAAGGATGGCTACACCTTC.

The rearrangement joins TRBV6-5 to TRBJ1-2, with 7 bases aligning to TRBD1. Trimming took 5 bases from V and 4 from J; bases not matched to a gene: 7. CDR3 size: 14 residues. Germline V gives CDR1 MNHEY, CDR2 SVGAGI. CDR3 DNA: TGTGCCAGCAGTGAAGTCGCAGGGGGCTATGGCTACACCTTC. Amino acid sequence: CASSEVAGGYGYTF.

This sequence joins TRBV6-5 and TRBJ2-7, with TRBD1 matching over 7 bases. The germline V gene has CDR1 MNHEY and CDR2 SVGAGI. The trim removed 5 bases at V and 2 bases at J, leaving 3 bases unmatched. CDR3 size: 13 residues. In DNA, the CDR3 is TGTGCCAGCAGTATCGGGACAGCCTACGAGCAGTACTTC. This translates into CASSIGTAYEQYF.

In its sample, this clone was seen once. Here the CDR3 reads CASSQDMWGIYEQYF. In nucleotides, the CDR3 is TGTGCCAGCAGCCAAGATATGTGGGGGATCTATGAGCAGTACTTC. V and J are TRBV4-2 and TRBJ2-7, with D perhaps TRBD1 or TRBD2 (5 bases each). The V and J ends lost 0 bases and 7 bases respectively, with 16 bases between them. This CDR3 contains 15 residues. Germline CDR1 and CDR2: LGHNA and YNFKEQ.

The chain couples TRBV5-6 to TRBJ2-1, with D perhaps being TRBD1 or TRBD2 (5 bases each). Looked up from germline, CDR1 is SGHDT and CDR2 is YYEEEE. The V gene lost 1 base and the J gene lost 4 bases, with 9 bases spanning the gap. This CDR3 is 14 amino acids long. The chain's CDR3 is CASSLHRTYNEQFF. The CDR3 DNA reads as TGTGCCAGCAGCTTGCACAGGACTTACAATGAGCAGTTCTTC. The whole variable domain, filled in from reference TRBV5-6 and TRBJ2-1, reads DAGVTQSPTHLIKTRGQQVTLRCSPKSGHDTVSWYQQALGQGPQFIFQYYEEEERQRGNFPDRFSGHQFPNYSSELNVNALLLGDSALYLCASSLHRTYNEQFFGPGTRLTVL.

The chain has TRBV6-5 and TRBJ2-7, with a possible D match to TRBD2 (6 bases). CDR1 is MNHEY, CDR2 SVGAGI, per germline. Trimming pared 4 bases from V and 2 bases from J, leaving 12 bases between. This CDR3 comprises 14 residues. The CDR3 sequence is CASSLRRETYEQYF. The CDR3 coding sequence is TGTGCCAGCAGTTTAAGACGGGAGACCTACGAGCAGTACTTC.

The chain combines TRBV5-1 with TRBJ2-7, with D hard to call. Germline CDR1 reads SGHRS; CDR2 reads YFSETQ. V was cut by 2 bases and J by 5 bases, with 20 bases left in between. This CDR3 is built from 16 residues. The DNA for the CDR3 is TGCGCCAGCAGCTTCGGGCCCACCCGGGTTCGCCACGAGCAGTACTTC. It translates to CASSFGPTRVRHEQYF.

The rearrangement uses TRBV15 and TRBJ2-1; TRBD2 matches at 11 bases. V lost 3 bases and J lost 5; bases outside the gene matches: 3. This CDR3 is built from 15 residues. In germline, CDR1 is LNHNV, CDR2 YYDKDF (reference sequence). The CDR3 sequence is CATSSSGRADNEQFF. The CDR3 DNA reads TGTGCCACCAGCAGTAGCGGGAGGGCAGACAATGAGCAGTTCTTC.

V gene TRBV6-1 combines with J gene TRBJ2-1; D remains unclear. The CDR3 covers 15 residues. CDR1 and CDR2 (germline): MNHNS, SASEGT. V lost 7 bases, J lost 4 bases, and 17 bases lay in between. The CDR3 DNA follows: TGTGCCAGCACCTCCCCCGGAGTGGGGTACAATGAGCAGTTCTTC. Translated: CASTSPGVGYNEQFF.

This clone was recorded only once. The chain couples TRBV10-1 to TRBJ1-1; TRBD1 is a possible D gene (5 bases). Trimming pared 5 bases from V and 6 bases from J, leaving 13 bases between. The CDR3 loop spans 13 amino acids. Per germline, CDR1 WNHNN and CDR2 SYGVQD (reference sequence). The CDR3 region has the DNA TGCGCCAGCAGTCCCGGCCTGGGGGCTGAAGCTTTCTTT. Translating it yields CASSPGLGAEAFF.

This chain connects TRBV18 to TRBJ2-7; D gene unclear. Germline values: CDR1 KGHSH, CDR2 LQKENI. CDR3 length: 14 amino acids. The V gene lost 1 base and the J gene lost 3 bases, with 10 bases spanning the gap. The CDR3 DNA reads TGTGCCAGCTCACCACTGCCCGGCAGCTACGAGCAGTACTTC. Translating it yields CASSPLPGSYEQYF.

The chain links TRBV10-2 to TRBJ2-5; no clear D. The J call could be wrong; TRBJ2-7 is a better fit for the DNA end. The CDR3 spans 15 residues. Germline V gives CDR1 WSHSY, CDR2 SAAADI. The CDR3 here is CASSESVGQAHEQYF. CDR3 DNA sequence: TGCGCCAGCAGTGAGTCAGTGGGCCAGGCCCACGAGCAGTACTTC.

The chain is built from TRBV12-5 and TRBJ2-5, with 9 bases lining up with TRBD1. The CDR3 loop spans 18 amino acids. V was clipped by 7 bases and J by 2 bases; unmatched bases: 17. In germline, CDR1 is LGHNT, CDR2 FRNRAP. The CDR3 DNA sequence: TGTGCTAGTGTCTCGAGGTGGGGCCCCGGGACAGGGCAAGAGACCCAGTACTTC. This sequence encodes CASVSRWGPGTGQETQYF.

This clone was counted a single time. V is TRBV7-9 and J is TRBJ2-3, with D uncertain. Per germline, CDR1 SEHNR and CDR2 FQNEAQ (reference sequence). The CDR3 totals 14 residues. With 1 base removed from V and 4 bases from J, the gap between germline ends came to 9 bases. The CDR3 nucleotides are TGTGCCAGCAGCTTAGATGAAGATGCAGATACGCAGTATTTT. This gives the protein CASSLDEDADTQYF.

The gene calls are TRBV28 and TRBJ2-3; 8 nucleotides line up with TRBD2. The ends lost 5 bases at V and 3 bases at J; junction bases unmatched: 10. Germline-derived CDR1 and CDR2 are MDHEN and SYDVKM. This CDR3 has 16 amino acids. The chain's CDR3 is CASSRRWGGRTDTQYF. The CDR3 DNA reads as TGTGCCAGCAGTCGCCGGTGGGGCGGGAGGACAGATACGCAGTATTTT.

The chain links TRBV6-6 to TRBJ1-5, with D hard to call. The CDR3 extends over 14 amino acids. Germline V gene data show CDR1 as MNHNY and CDR2 as SVGAGI (reference sequence). The V gene lost 4 bases and the J gene lost 2 bases, with 9 bases spanning the gap. The CDR3 sequence is CASSSDNGNQPQHF. The CDR3 nucleotides read TGTGCCAGCAGTTCAGATAATGGCAATCAGCCCCAGCATTTT.

The chain has TRBV28 and TRBJ2-7; 11 bases agree with TRBD2. Germline V gives CDR1 MDHEN, CDR2 SYDVKM. The CDR3 totals 15 residues. J lost 2 bases, V lost 4 bases, and 4 bases had no gene match. The CDR3 nucleotides read TGTGCCAGCAGTTCCGGACTAGCGGGTGCCTACGAGCAGTACTTC. Protein sequence: CASSSGLAGAYEQYF.

The chain couples TRBV5-1 to TRBJ2-5; 9 bases map to TRBD2. There are 16 residues in the CDR3. The germline gives CDR1 SGHRS, CDR2 YFSETQ. V gave up 0 bases and J gave up 1 base; unmatched junction bases: 4. CDR3 DNA sequence: TGCGCCAGCAGCTTGGACCTAGCGGGGTCCCAAGAGACCCAGTACTTC. Protein product: CASSLDLAGSQETQYF.

The rearrangement joins TRBV4-2 to TRBJ2-7; 11 nucleotides match TRBD1. Germline CDR1 reads LGHNA; CDR2 reads YNFKEQ. The CDR3 totals 14 residues. After removal of 3 bases from V and 4 bases from J, the junction contained 2 bases not matched to a gene. The CDR3 loop reads CASSHGQGAYEQYF. In DNA form, the CDR3 reads TGTGCCAGCAGCCACGGACAGGGGGCGTACGAGCAGTACTTC.

The V call is TRBV7-2, the J call TRBJ1-4, with TRBD1 identical over 7 bases. Germline V gene data show CDR1 as SGHTA and CDR2 as FQGNSA. The junction had 6 bases not matched to a gene; V was cut back by 1 base and J by 7 bases. This CDR3 is built from 15 residues. The chain's CDR3 is CASSLVRGRGEKLFF. The CDR3 region has the DNA TGTGCCAGCAGCTTAGTGAGGGGGCGAGGTGAAAAACTGTTTTTT. Based on the CDR3 plus reference TRBV7-2 and TRBJ1-4, the full variable domain is GAGVSQSPSNKVTEKGKDVELRCDPISGHTALYWYRQSLGQGLEFLIYFQGNSAPDKSGLPSDRFSAERTGGSVSTLTIQRTQQEDSAVYLCASSLVRGRGEKLFFGSGTQLSVL.

J is TRBJ2-7 and V is TRBV11-2; unclear D gene. The CDR3 has 14 residues. V lost 0 bases and J 0 bases, leaving 6 bases between the germline ends. CDR1 and CDR2 from the germline V gene are SGHAT and FQNNGV. In DNA form, the CDR3 reads TGTGCCAGCAGCTTAGACCCGAGCTCCTACGAGCAGTACTTC. The encoded protein is CASSLDPSSYEQYF.

This clone was seen only a few times. The V and J genes are TRBV7-9 and TRBJ2-7; D ambiguous. The germline gives CDR1 SEHNR, CDR2 FQNEAQ (reference sequence). The CDR3 has 16 amino acids. V was shortened by 5 bases and J by 7 bases, with 24 bases between the two germline ends. CDR3 residues: CASSPREELFFREQYF. CDR3 in DNA: TGTGCCAGCAGCCCCCGAGAGGAGCTATTCTTTCGGGAGCAGTACTTC.

This clone has just a few counts. The chain joins TRBV4-2 to TRBJ1-5; maybe TRBD1 (5 bases). V lost 1 base and J lost 4, with 11 bases in between. The CDR3 spans 15 residues. Germline V gene lookup returns CDR1 LGHNA and CDR2 YNFKEQ. CDR3 nucleotides: TGTGCCAGCAGCCAAGCTGGGGGGGGGAATCAGCCCCAGCATTTT. Amino acids: CASSQAGGGNQPQHF.

Regarding this clone: Other DNA sequences in the sample encode the same CDR3. The chain links TRBV7-2 to TRBJ1-2; tentative D call: TRBD1 (6 bases). Germline V gene lookup returns CDR1 SGHTA and CDR2 FQGNSA. CDR3 length: 14 amino acids. Trimming cost V 5 bases and J 5 bases, with 15 bases left between them. As DNA, the CDR3 is TGTGCCAGCAGCCGACAGGACCTCCCTTATGGCTACACCTTC. Translated: CASSRQDLPYGYTF.

J is TRBJ1-1 and V is TRBV27, with D uncertain. Germline V gene lookup returns CDR1 MNHEY and CDR2 SMNVEV (reference sequence). Trimming took off 6 bases at V and 5 bases at J, with 16 bases between the two ends. The CDR3 spans 14 residues. This CDR3 is CASRLGLLETEAFF. The CDR3 DNA reads TGTGCCAGCAGGCTAGGGTTGTTAGAAACTGAAGCTTTCTTT.

The V gene is TRBV29-1, the J gene TRBJ2-3; D possibly uses TRBD1 or TRBD2 (5 bases each). Deletions cut 4 bases from V and 6 bases from J, with 8 bases between. CDR3 length: 11 residues. Germline CDR1 reads SQVTM; CDR2 reads ANQGSEA. CDR3 DNA: TGCAGCGTTGGGGGGTTTGATACGCAGTATTTT. Its translation is CSVGGFDTQYF.

The chain uses TRBV4-1 and TRBJ2-3; a possible D gene is TRBD1 (6 bases). This CDR3 region has 19 residues. V gave up 1 base and J gave up 2 bases, with 22 bases separating them. Germline V gene sequence: CDR1 MGHRA, CDR2 YSYEKL. In DNA form, the CDR3 reads TGCGCCAGCAGCCAAGGTAGGGGGAGACAAAGCCCTCTCACAGATACGCAGTATTTT. Protein: CASSQGRGRQSPLTDTQYF.

V gene TRBV6-1 combines with J gene TRBJ1-5, with TRBD1 as a possible D gene (5 bases). V was trimmed by 2 bases and J by 5 bases, leaving 7 bases between them. Germline-derived CDR1 and CDR2 are MNHNS and SASEGT. The CDR3 spans 13 residues. CDR3 sequence reads: CASSEFRDQPQHF. As DNA, the CDR3 is TGTGCCAGCAGTGAATTCAGGGATCAGCCCCAGCATTTT.

The table lists this clone with a count of one. The gene calls are TRBV5-6 and TRBJ1-6; D unclear. V shed 4 bases and J shed 6 bases, with 17 bases lying between them. The CDR3 contains 16 residues. Looked up from germline, CDR1 is SGHDT and CDR2 is YYEEEE. The CDR3 bases are TGTGCCAGCAGCCCCGGCCCTTCGGGGTCTAATTCACCCCTCCACTTT. Translation gives CASSPGPSGSNSPLHF.

The V and J genes are TRBV6-1 and TRBJ2-7; D gene unclear. Germline assignment: CDR1 MNHNS and CDR2 SASEGT. The CDR3 runs to 14 residues. Trimming removed 10 bases from V and 5 bases from J, with 21 bases in between. The CDR3 nucleotides are TGTGCCACCACCGGAGCTACTTGGGTGGACGAGCAGTACTTC. This sequence encodes CATTGATWVDEQYF.

V usage is TRBV7-6 and J usage is TRBJ2-7; TRBD1 is a possible D gene (6 bases). Germline CDR1 reads SGHVS; CDR2 reads FNYEAQ. V lost 4 bases, J lost 2 bases, and 15 bases lay in between. CDR3 length: 15 residues. The CDR3 DNA sequence: TGTGCCAGCAGCTCTACCGGGACACTCACCTACGAGCAGTACTTC. Its translation is CASSSTGTLTYEQYF.

The chain couples TRBV9 to TRBJ2-7; the D gene is possibly TRBD1 (6 bases). Germline CDR1 SGDLS, CDR2 YYNGEE. This CDR3 has 15 amino acids. Trimming left V 3 bases short and J 0 bases short, with 13 bases between. CDR3 DNA: TGTGCCAGCAGCGCGCGACAGGCCCCCTCCTACGAGCAGTACTTC. Its translation: CASSARQAPSYEQYF.